The 30 T cell receptor beta chains below come from one sample, sequenced in a study of T cells in Graves' hyperthyroidism and ophthalmopathy. Researchers took RNA transcripts and amplified the TCR beta CDR3 regions from them. Researchers ran a first-round RT-PCR on the TCR CDR3 using the HTBI primer set. TCRdb analysed the multiplex PCR reads with MiXCR anew, one entry per CDR3 protein. The repertoire holds about 570,000 distinct CDR3 sequences, with around 42% as singletons. The sequenced sample consisted of peripheral blood or thyroid tissue (not recorded which). The source is an adult woman with Graves' disease, either hyperthyroidism or ophthalmopathy (not recorded which).

This clonotype occurred a few times. The chain couples TRBV2 to TRBJ1-2; 8 bases align to TRBD1. CDR1 SNHLY and CDR2 FYNNEI come from the germline V gene. Trimming took 7 bases from V and 8 from J; bases not matched to a gene: 9. This CDR3 spans 13 amino acids. CDR3 loop: CASKVRGPQGYTF. The CDR3 coding sequence is TGTGCCAGCAAGGTCAGGGGGCCTCAGGGCTACACCTTC.

This clonotype was detected ten times or more. One end of the junction fails to match germline, which may point to a read error. V and J are TRBV7-7 and TRBJ2-5; possible D gene TRBD2, 6 bases. The germline V gene has CDR1 SSHAT and CDR2 FNYEAQ (reference sequence). This CDR3 has 13 residues. The CDR3 DNA reads as TGTGCTAGCAGCTTAAGGCGGGGAGAGACCCAGTACTTC. Amino acid sequence: CASSLRRGETQYF.

This clonotype was seen more than once but under ten times. A single base separates this from a much larger clone, so it may be a read error. The chain joins TRBV12-3 or TRBV12-4 to TRBJ1-4, with D perhaps TRBD1 (5 bases). V lost 5 bases and J lost 7, with 11 bases in between. The CDR3 length is 13 residues. The CDR3 spells CASSQGDLEKLFF. CDR3 in DNA: TGTGCCAGCAGTCAAGGGGACCTTGAAAAACTGTTTTTT.

The chain links TRBV18 to TRBJ2-5, with D possibly being TRBD2 (6 bases). The CDR3 runs 15 residues. Trimming left V 5 bases short and J 4 bases short, with 17 bases between. CDR1 and CDR2 from the germline V gene are KGHSH and LQKENI. Here the CDR3 DNA reads TGTGCCAGCTCATATTTGGCGGGATCCCGAGAGACCCAGTACTTC. Protein sequence: CASSYLAGSRETQYF.

J is TRBJ2-1 and V is TRBV6-4, with D tentatively TRBD2 (6 bases). The germline V gene has CDR1 MRHNA and CDR2 SNTAGT. Trimming stripped 0 bases from V and 0 bases from J, with 6 bases between. CDR3 length: 15 residues. The CDR3 protein is CASSDSAGSYNEQFF. CDR3 DNA: TGTGCCAGCAGTGACTCAGCGGGCTCCTACAATGAGCAGTTCTTC.

The chain joins TRBV7-2 to TRBJ1-2; no reliable D call. Deletions cut 2 bases from V and 3 bases from J, with 10 bases between. The CDR3 is 14 residues long. Germline lookup yields CDR1 SGHTA and CDR2 FQGNSA. The CDR3 protein is CASSLNKGDYGYTF. The DNA of the CDR3 is TGTGCCAGCAGCTTAAATAAGGGAGACTATGGCTACACCTTC.

The chain employs TRBV20-1 and TRBJ1-1; unclear D gene. Between the trimmed V and J ends, which lost 5 bases and 1 base, there was a span of 8 bases. Looked up from germline, CDR1 is DFQATT and CDR2 is SNEGSKA (reference sequence). CDR3 size: 12 residues. The CDR3 nucleotides are TGCAGTGCTTGGACGGGGAACACTGAAGCTTTCTTT. It yields the protein CSAWTGNTEAFF.

The chain recombines TRBV5-5 with TRBJ1-1; D is undetermined. CDR1 SGHKS and CDR2 YYEKEE come from the germline V gene (reference sequence). There are 11 residues in the CDR3. This CDR3 is CASLAGTEAFF. DNA of the CDR3: TGTGCTAGCCTGGCCGGCACTGAAGCTTTCTTT.

The chain joins TRBV9 to TRBJ1-5, with D perhaps TRBD1 (6 bases). Trimming removed 0 bases from V and 8 bases from J, with 9 bases in between. This CDR3 is 13 amino acids long. CDR1 and CDR2 (germline): SGDLS, YYNGEE. The CDR3 DNA reads TGTGCCAGCAGCGTAGGCGCAGGGGAGCCCCAGCATTTT. It specifies CASSVGAGEPQHF. Using reference TRBV9 and TRBJ1-5 for the parts outside the CDR3, the full variable domain is DSGVTQTPKHLITATGQRVTLRCSPRSGDLSVYWYQQSLDQGLQFLIQYYNGEERAKGNILERFSAQQFPDLHSELNLSSLELGDSALYFCASSVGAGEPQHFGDGTRLSIL.

As for this clonotype: No DNA is shown, since the ends of the CDR3 on it are uncertain; the CDR3 is the one TCRdb lists. The gene calls are TRBV2 and TRBJ2-2; the D call of TRBD2 is as the table states it, not checked on the DNA. From its first to its last residue, the CDR3 has 20 amino acids. Germline V gene sequence: CDR1 SNHLY, CDR2 FYNNEI. CDR3 in amino acids: CASSGDLPGEGDFGAGELFF.

This chain uses TRBV10-2 with TRBJ2-5; 8 bases fit TRBD1. CDR3 size: 15 residues. From germline, CDR1 is WSHSY and CDR2 SAAADI. With 4 bases clipped from V and 3 bases from J, the junction kept 7 bases outside the gene matches. CDR3 sequence (DNA): TGCGCCAGCAGTGGATACACAGGGGGGAAAGAGACCCAGTACTTC. Its protein product is CASSGYTGGKETQYF.

This clonotype was observed many times. J is TRBJ2-7 and V is TRBV20-1; D is unclear. The CDR3 is made up of 12 amino acids. Germline V gene sequence: CDR1 DFQATT, CDR2 SNEGSKA (reference sequence). V gave up 0 bases and J gave up 5 bases, with 8 bases separating them. The CDR3 is CSARDRVHEQYF. The CDR3 nucleotides read TGCAGTGCTAGAGATCGGGTTCACGAGCAGTACTTC.

The V gene is TRBV29-1, the J gene TRBJ2-5; 9 bases map to TRBD1. J was trimmed by 2 bases and V by 3 bases; bases with no gene match: 1. Germline-derived CDR1 and CDR2 are SQVTM and ANQGSEA. CDR3 size: 13 residues. In DNA, the CDR3 is TGCAGCGTTGATGGGACAGGGCAAGAGACCCAGTACTTC. Encoded protein: CSVDGTGQETQYF.

Ten or more counts support this clonotype. The chain employs TRBV5-1 and TRBJ2-2, with D perhaps TRBD1 (6 bases). V lost 4 bases to trimming and J lost 5 bases, with 15 bases between them. The CDR3 spans 15 residues. Germline V gene lookup returns CDR1 SGHRS and CDR2 YFSETQ. This CDR3 is CASSLRLGATGELFF. In DNA form, the CDR3 reads TGCGCCAGCAGCCTGCGGCTGGGGGCTACCGGGGAGCTGTTTTTT.

This clonotype has ten or more counts. The J gene is TRBJ1-5, the V gene TRBV9, with no clear D. The CDR3 loop spans 15 amino acids. CDR1 is SGDLS, CDR2 YYNGEE, per germline. V shed 3 bases and J shed 3 bases, with 13 bases lying between them. The CDR3 nucleotides are TGTGCCAGCAGCGGGGCCGACGGAGTCAATCAGCCCCAGCATTTT. This codes for CASSGADGVNQPQHF.

Regarding this clonotype: A single base separates this from a much larger clone, so it may be a read error. This chain links TRBV3-1 with TRBJ1-5; D is undetermined. This CDR3 comprises 14 residues. Per the germline V gene, CDR1 is LGHDT and CDR2 is YNNKEL (reference sequence). Trimming shortened V by 5 bases and J by 6 bases, and 14 bases separated the two germline ends. As DNA, the CDR3 is TGTGCCAGCAGCAAGGGCAGGAGCTCTCAGCCCCAGCATTTT. Translated: CASSKGRSSQPQHF.

The rearrangement links TRBV10-3 to TRBJ1-1; maybe TRBD1 (5 bases). Trimming took 6 bases from V and 6 from J, leaving 14 bases between them. The CDR3 is made up of 13 amino acids. Germline assignment: CDR1 ENHRY and CDR2 SYGVKD. The CDR3: CAISSTESSEAFF. Here the CDR3 DNA reads TGTGCCATCAGCTCGACAGAGTCTTCTGAAGCTTTCTTT.

In this sample, this clonotype turned up a few times. The chain combines TRBV30 with TRBJ2-7, with D uncertain. Germline CDR1 reads GTSNPN; CDR2 reads SVGIG (reference sequence). The CDR3 length is 15 residues. Trimming left V 2 bases short and J 2 bases short, with 16 bases between. CDR3 amino acids: CAWSLGYPRPYEQYF. Written as DNA, the CDR3 is TGTGCCTGGAGTCTTGGCTACCCTAGACCCTACGAGCAGTACTTC.

The table lists this clonotype with a count of one. The chain is built from TRBV29-1 and TRBJ1-4; TRBD1 is a possible D gene (5 bases). Germline assignment: CDR1 SQVTM and CDR2 ANQGSEA. The CDR3 is made up of 14 amino acids. Deletions cut 2 bases from V and 5 bases from J, with 12 bases between. The CDR3 reads CSVEKGRTNEKLFF. For the CDR3, the DNA is TGCAGCGTTGAAAAGGGGCGGACAAATGAAAAACTGTTTTTT.

Ten or more counts support this clonotype. The chain couples TRBV12-3 or TRBV12-4 to TRBJ2-2; D not certain. The CDR3 loop spans 13 amino acids. Trimming removed 7 bases at V and 5 bases at J, with 11 bases between. CDR3 sequence reads: CASTQPGTGELFF. CDR3 DNA sequence: TGTGCCAGCACGCAGCCAGGAACCGGGGAGCTGTTTTTT.

This clonotype was seen repeatedly, ten times or more. J is TRBJ2-5 and V is TRBV6-1; TRBD1 might be the D (5 bases). Between the trimmed V and J ends, which lost 6 bases and 6 bases, there was a span of 20 bases. CDR1 is MNHNS, CDR2 SASEGT, per germline. The CDR3 is made up of 15 amino acids. CDR3 amino acids: CASRRRVGQAKTQYF. The CDR3 DNA is TGTGCCAGCAGACGACGTGTGGGGCAGGCGAAGACCCAGTACTTC.

Of note for this clonotype: At one end, the junction sequence differs from germline, possibly due to a read error. V is TRBV11-2 and J is TRBJ1-1, with D maybe TRBD1 (6 bases). Germline CDR1 SGHAT, CDR2 FQNNGV. This CDR3 region has 14 residues. The CDR3: CASNTGRDITEAFF. In DNA form, the CDR3 reads TGCGCCAGCAACACTGGCCGGGACATCACTGAAGCTTTCTTT.

The chain is built from TRBV10-3 and TRBJ2-5; D is undetermined. CDR3 length equals 15 residues. With 10 bases removed from V and 5 bases from J, the gap between germline ends came to 23 bases. Germline loops: CDR1 ENHRY, CDR2 SYGVKD. The CDR3, as DNA: TGTGCCAAATGTGTCGCATCTGGGATGATGGAGACCCAGTACTTC. The encoded protein is CAKCVASGMMETQYF.

This clonotype was recorded only once. J is TRBJ2-5 and V is TRBV15; D remains unclear. The germline V gene has CDR1 LNHNV and CDR2 YYDKDF (reference sequence). V was pared by 8 bases and J by 4 bases, with 20 bases between. The CDR3 extends over 15 amino acids. The CDR3 region is CATHSTSLKTETQYF. The DNA for the CDR3 is TGTGCCACCCATTCGACTTCTCTGAAGACAGAGACCCAGTACTTC.

This clonotype was counted many times. V is TRBV6-5 and J is TRBJ2-7; 9 nucleotides agree with TRBD2. CDR3 length: 14 residues. Germline CDR1 and CDR2: MNHEY and SVGAGI. V shed 6 bases and J 1 base; nucleotides not matched to a gene: 4. The CDR3 loop is CASRTSGTSYEQYF. The CDR3 DNA is TGTGCCAGCAGGACTAGCGGAACTTCCTACGAGCAGTACTTC.

This clonotype was picked up one time. The rearrangement joins TRBV20-1 to TRBJ2-5; no clear D. This CDR3 comprises 12 residues. The V end was cut by 2 bases, the J end by 5 bases, with 9 bases between. Germline CDR1 is DFQATT and CDR2 is SNEGSKA (reference sequence). CDR3 region: CSARFHGETQYF. Written as DNA, the CDR3 is TGCAGTGCTAGATTTCATGGGGAGACCCAGTACTTC.

This clonotype came up a few times. In DNA form, the CDR3 reads TGCAGCGTGGGGGACAGTGTTAGCAATCAGCCCCAGCATTTT. Translation gives CSVGDSVSNQPQHF. The chain employs TRBV29-1 and TRBJ1-5; 7 nucleotides align to TRBD1. The J segment lost 0 bases and the V segment lost 6 bases, leaving 5 bases of the junction unmatched. This CDR3 has 14 residues. The germline V gene encodes CDR1 SQVTM and CDR2 ANQGSEA.

This chain uses TRBV10-3 with TRBJ1-3; D is ambiguous. CDR3 size: 12 residues. In germline, CDR1 is ENHRY, CDR2 SYGVKD. Between the trimmed V and J ends, which lost 5 bases and 3 bases, there was a span of 5 bases. DNA of the CDR3: TGTGCCATCAGTCCGGATGGAAACACCATATATTTT. As protein: CAISPDGNTIYF.

The CDR3 DNA is TGTGCCAGCAGCCAAACACAGGGCTTAGAGACCCAGTACTTC. It is translated as CASSQTQGLETQYF. The rearrangement links TRBV11-2 to TRBJ2-5, with D tentatively TRBD1 (6 bases). The CDR3 runs to 14 residues. Trimming removed 5 bases at V and 4 bases at J, with 14 bases between. Germline CDR1 reads SGHAT; CDR2 reads FQNNGV.

The genes are TRBV19 and TRBJ2-7; perhaps TRBD1 as D (6 bases). Germline CDR1 is LNHDA and CDR2 is SQIVND (reference sequence). CDR3 length: 15 amino acids. Trimming cost V 4 bases and J 4 bases, with 17 bases left between them. The CDR3 DNA reads TGTGCCAGTAGTACTGGACCGGACAGTGGGTACGAGCAGTACTTC. Its protein product is CASSTGPDSGYEQYF. Using reference TRBV19 and TRBJ2-7 for the parts outside the CDR3, the full variable domain is DGGITQSPKYLFRKEGQNVTLSCEQNLNHDAMYWYRQDPGQGLRLIYYSQIVNDFQKGDIAEGYSVSREKKESFPLTVTSAQKNPTAFYLCASSTGPDSGYEQYFGPGTRLTVT.